This entry features one TCR beta chain sequence. Its antigen is not identified. The data stem from a study of T cell responses to AZD1222 COVID-19 vaccine. Study-level results: Unmutated variant regions are reportedly the target of nearly half of TCRs that are spike-specific. With two AZD1222 doses given, Spike-specific TCR breadth and depth both rose. Donors in the cohort were predominantly white British and more often female, and clonal diversity was possibly underestimated.

Assay: immunoSEQ multiplex PCR; the TCRdb copy retains only in-frame clones and omits some. The sample holds some 130,000 clones, roughly nine tenths seen once. The CDR3 has 15 residues. Unmatched junction bases numbered 1, after V lost 3 bases and J lost 7 bases. Germline values: CDR1 SGHTA, CDR2 FQGNSA. The chain uses TRBV7-2 and TRBJ2-3; 16 bases map to TRBD2. The clonotype originates from an adult in good health. This material consisted of peripheral blood, taken on day 0 of AZD1222 vaccination. In DNA form, the CDR3 reads TGTGCCAGCAGCTTGGGACTAGCGGGGGGGAATACGCAGTATTTT. Protein: CASSLGLAGGNTQYF.